These 10 T cell receptor beta chains share one sample of origin, sequenced in a study of blood T cell repertoires in COVID-19. Sequencing was performed with immunoSEQ multiplex PCR; in TCRdb, only in-frame clones are kept and a portion is missing. The sample holds about 250,000 clones, 80% to 90% seen once. The sequencing sample was made of peripheral blood. These receptors were collected from a man older than 75 with acute or convalescent COVID-19.

This chain uses TRBV9 with TRBJ2-5; D is perhaps TRBD2 (5 bases). Germline assignment: CDR1 SGDLS and CDR2 YYNGEE. The CDR3 covers 16 residues. The V end lost 3 bases, the J end lost 5 bases, and 20 bases lay between the germline ends. The DNA for the CDR3 is TGTGCCAGCAGCGCTTCGGGATCTCAGGCGGCGGAGACCCAGTACTTC. Translated: CASSASGSQAAETQYF.

The V and J genes are TRBV5-5 and TRBJ1-3, with D possibly TRBD1 on 5 matching bases. Trimming shortened V by 3 bases and J by 0 bases, and 16 bases separated the two germline ends. From germline, CDR1 is SGHKS and CDR2 YYEKEE (reference sequence). This CDR3 is 17 amino acids long. The CDR3 region has the DNA TGTGCCAGCAGCTGGGGCTGGGGGACTAGCTCTGGAAACACCATATATTTT. Its protein product is CASSWGWGTSSGNTIYF.

This clone appeared once. This chain links TRBV13 with TRBJ1-6; no firm D call. The CDR3 covers 14 residues. The ends were cut back, 5 bases at V and 10 bases at J, with 15 bases in the middle. CDR1 and CDR2 from the germline V gene are PRHDT and FYEKMQ (reference sequence). CDR3 protein: CASSPRWAFSPLHF. The CDR3 coding sequence is TGTGCCAGCAGCCCCCGGTGGGCCTTCTCACCCCTCCACTTT.

The J gene is TRBJ2-7, the V gene TRBV6-2 or TRBV6-3; no clear D gene. The CDR3 length is 19 residues. V lost 5 bases and J lost 0, with 26 bases in between. Germline V gives CDR1 MNHEY, CDR2 SVGEGT. The CDR3 is CASSQPYLSSPSSSYEQYF. The CDR3 nucleotides read TGTGCCAGCAGTCAACCTTACCTCTCTAGTCCTTCCAGCTCCTACGAGCAGTACTTC.

The chain has TRBV3-1 (or the pseudogene TRBV3-2) and TRBJ2-7; tentative D call: TRBD2 (5 bases). The CDR3 sequence is 13 residues long. V dropped 5 bases and J dropped 4 bases, with 12 bases sitting between them. Germline V gene data show CDR1 as LGHDT and CDR2 as YNNKEL (reference sequence). This CDR3 reads CASSARGWYEQYF. DNA for the CDR3: TGTGCCAGCAGCGCCCGCGGGTGGTACGAGCAGTACTTC.

The rearrangement uses TRBV7-2 and TRBJ1-1, with D possibly TRBD1 on 5 matching bases. CDR3 length: 14 residues. Per the germline V gene, CDR1 is SGHTA and CDR2 is FQGNSA. Trimming took off 5 bases at V and 1 base at J, with 11 bases between the two ends. Here the CDR3 DNA reads TGTGCCAGCAGCCAAGGACATTCGAACACTGAAGCTTTCTTT. Translation: CASSQGHSNTEAFF.

The rearrangement links TRBV19 to TRBJ2-7, with TRBD1 identical over 8 bases. The CDR3 totals 16 residues. V was pared by 2 bases and J by 2 bases, with 8 bases of the junction left unmatched. The V gene's germline CDR1 is LNHDA and CDR2 SQIVND (reference sequence). The CDR3 loop reads CASSIFGTGPTYEQYF. DNA for the CDR3: TGTGCCAGTAGTATATTCGGGACAGGACCCACCTACGAGCAGTACTTC.

The chain has TRBV28 and TRBJ1-5, with unresolved D. V dropped 3 bases and J dropped 2 bases, with 11 bases sitting between them. In germline, CDR1 is MDHEN, CDR2 SYDVKM. This CDR3 contains 15 residues. CDR3 nucleotide sequence: TGTGCCAGCAGTTTCCTAGGGAGGGGCAATCAGCCCCAGCATTTT. Translation gives CASSFLGRGNQPQHF.

This rearrangement joins TRBV19 to TRBJ1-1, with 12 bases fitting TRBD1. Germline trimming cut 9 bases from V and 7 bases from J; bases unmatched to any gene: 9. Germline V gene lookup returns CDR1 LNHDA and CDR2 SQIVND (reference sequence). The CDR3 sequence is 14 residues long. CDR3 DNA: TGTGCCAGCAGGGACAGGGGGCTTTTCGGTGAAGCTTTCTTT. It encodes CASRDRGLFGEAFF.

The genes are TRBV19 and TRBJ1-5; D is unresolved. The V gene's germline CDR1 is LNHDA and CDR2 SQIVND (reference sequence). The CDR3 length is 14 residues. V lost 5 bases and J 5 bases, leaving 13 bases between the germline ends. CDR3 nucleotide sequence: TGTGCCAGTAGTTCTTTGATCGCAGATCAGCCCCAGCATTTT. It specifies CASSSLIADQPQHF.